The clone carrying this TCR beta chain was detected ten times or more. Its antigen is as yet unknown. The germline CDR1 and CDR2 sequences are DFQATT and SNEGSKA (reference sequence). The CDR3 is 13 amino acids. Trimming took 0 bases from V and 5 from J, leaving 10 bases between them. Both iRepertoire HTBI primers and Arm-PCR of CDR3 regions were used to build the TCR beta libraries. MiXCR, run by TCRdb on the multiplex PCR reads, gives a single entry per CDR3 protein. The top ten hold around a sixth of the sample, which has 680,000 or so distinct CDR3 sequences, approximately 15% seen once. This sample's time point: newly diagnosed GD, antithyroid drugs for less than 3 months. RNA from PBMCs was the source of the TCR library. These data come from a study of regulatory T cells in long-lasting Graves disease. General study findings and limits: The study found lower TCR diversity in persistent Graves' patients than in newly diagnosed ones. Persistent patients shared 2,700 or so public clonotypes among themselves. Newly diagnosed patients shared fewer, at about a thousand.

A further study also used this sample, focusing on T cells in Graves' hyperthyroidism and ophthalmopathy.

Sequencing was performed on peripheral blood mononuclear cells (PBMCs), taken at new diagnosis, from a patient treated with antithyroid drugs. V is TRBV20-1 and J is TRBJ1-1; D gene uncertain. The TCR originated in a young woman with Graves disease. CDR3 nucleotide sequence: TGCAGTGCTAGAGATCCGTTGTTGACTGAAGCTTTCTTT. Protein sequence: CSARDPLLTEAFF.